The 23 T cell receptor beta chains below all came from one sample that was sequenced in a study of T cell responses to AZD1222 COVID-19 vaccine. TCRdb's copy holds only in-frame clones and misses some; the assay was immunoSEQ multiplex PCR. The data show approximately 80,000 clones, approximately 80% seen once. Sequenced material: peripheral blood, taken on day 0 of AZD1222 vaccination. Receptor source: an adult in good health.

The chain recombines TRBV7-6 with TRBJ2-1; D may correspond to TRBD1 or TRBD2 (5 bases each). Germline V gene data show CDR1 as SGHVS and CDR2 as FNYEAQ. This CDR3 contains 15 residues. The ends were cut back, 5 bases at V and 8 bases at J, with 19 bases in the middle. DNA for the CDR3: TGTGCCAGCAGCATGGGACCCTCTCCAATCGATGAGCAGTTCTTC. It encodes CASSMGPSPIDEQFF.

This clone was recorded once. This chain links TRBV10-2 with TRBJ2-1; D perhaps matches TRBD2 (6 bases). The CDR3 consists of 16 residues. V lost 2 bases and J 8 bases, leaving 19 bases between the germline ends. Per germline, CDR1 WSHSY and CDR2 SAAADI. The CDR3 nucleotides read TGCGCCAGCAGTGAGCCGGACTACGGGGCTGTCGATGAGCAGTTCTTC. This codes for CASSEPDYGAVDEQFF.

There are a few counts of this clone. The chain uses TRBV6-5 and TRBJ2-3; 9 nucleotides align to TRBD1. With 5 bases clipped from V and 2 bases from J, the junction kept 2 bases outside the gene matches. This CDR3 contains 14 residues. CDR1 is MNHEY and CDR2 is SVGAGI in the germline V gene. The chain's CDR3 is CASSRDRDTDTQYF. The CDR3 nucleotides read TGTGCCAGCAGTAGGGACAGGGACACAGATACGCAGTATTTT.

The chain joins TRBV5-1 to TRBJ1-1; D might be TRBD1 (6 bases). The CDR3 totals 14 residues. V gave up 4 bases and J gave up 1 base, with 11 bases separating them. Germline CDR1 SGHRS, CDR2 YFSETQ. For the CDR3, the DNA is TGCGCCAGCAGCCGTGAACAGGGGAACACTGAAGCTTTCTTT. Protein product: CASSREQGNTEAFF. Together with reference TRBV5-1 and TRBJ1-1, the CDR3 gives the full variable domain: KAGVTQTPRYLIKTRGQQVTLSCSPISGHRSVSWYQQTPGQGLQFLFEYFSETQRNKGNFPGRFSGRQFSNSRSEMNVSTLELGDSALYLCASSREQGNTEAFFGQGTRLTVV.

The V call is TRBV5-4, the J call TRBJ2-2, with TRBD1 matching 10 bases. The CDR3 length is 16 residues. Per germline, CDR1 SGHNT and CDR2 YYREEE (reference sequence). The V gene end was trimmed by 4 bases and the J gene end by 3 bases; junction bases not matched to a gene: 6. CDR3 sequence reads: CASSPPGQGHTGELFF. The CDR3 DNA reads TGTGCCAGCAGCCCCCCGGGACAGGGGCACACCGGGGAGCTGTTTTTT.

The gene calls are TRBV11-3 and TRBJ1-1; 8 nucleotides agree with TRBD1. Looked up from germline, CDR1 is SGHNT and CDR2 is YENEEA. V trimming: 5 bases; J trimming: 5 bases; junction bases outside the gene matches: 7. This CDR3 is built from 14 residues. Written as DNA, the CDR3 is TGTGCCAGCAGCGCACAGGGGGGGAAGACTGAAGCTTTCTTT. It codes for CASSAQGGKTEAFF.

The chain carries TRBV7-2 and TRBJ2-5; D is possibly TRBD2 (5 bases). The CDR3 runs 11 residues. Germline CDR1 reads SGHTA; CDR2 reads FQGNSA. Between the trimmed V and J ends, which lost 3 bases and 7 bases, there was a span of 6 bases. DNA for the CDR3: TGTGCCAGCAGCTTGGAGGTGACCCAGTACTTC. Residues: CASSLEVTQYF.

V gene TRBV6-6 combines with J gene TRBJ2-7; D is perhaps TRBD2 (6 bases). The CDR3 consists of 13 residues. Germline V gene data show CDR1 as MNHNY and CDR2 as SVGAGI (reference sequence). V was clipped by 5 bases and J by 4 bases, with 12 bases between them. The CDR3 protein is CASSGSEGYEQYF. CDR3 nucleotides: TGTGCCAGCAGTGGCTCGGAGGGGTACGAGCAGTACTTC.

The chain recombines TRBV9 with TRBJ1-2, with 7 bases aligning to TRBD1. Germline values: CDR1 SGDLS, CDR2 YYNGEE. V was pared by 3 bases and J by 4 bases, with 12 bases of the junction left unmatched. This CDR3 has 16 residues. DNA for the CDR3: TGTGCCAGCAGCGGCCGGGACAGCTGGTTGAGCTATGGCTACACCTTC. Amino acid sequence: CASSGRDSWLSYGYTF.

The rearrangement joins TRBV2 to TRBJ1-4; D gene uncertain. Trimming took off 3 bases at V and 5 bases at J, with 7 bases between the two ends. Germline CDR1 and CDR2: SNHLY and FYNNEI. CDR3 length equals 13 residues. The CDR3 bases are TGTGCCAGCAGTGATCGTAGAAATGAAAAACTGTTTTTT. Translating it yields CASSDRRNEKLFF.

The chain links TRBV7-9 to TRBJ2-2; 8 bases align to TRBD1. Germline CDR1 and CDR2: SEHNR and FQNEAQ (reference sequence). The CDR3 consists of 17 residues. J gave up 6 bases and V 5 bases, and 14 bases lay outside the gene matches. DNA for the CDR3: TGTGCCAGCAGCCAATACCGCGCTGGACAGGGATCCGGGGAGCTGTTTTTT. Protein sequence: CASSQYRAGQGSGELFF.

The chain recombines TRBV3-1 (or the pseudogene TRBV3-2) with TRBJ2-5, with 7 bases fitting TRBD1. J was trimmed by 3 bases and V by 5 bases; bases with no gene match: 6. CDR1 is LGHDT, CDR2 YNNKEL, per germline (reference sequence). The CDR3 length is 14 residues. The CDR3 region has the DNA TGTGCCAGCAGCGCCGGGACAGTCAAAGAGACCCAGTACTTC. Its translation: CASSAGTVKETQYF.

The V gene is TRBV29-1, the J gene TRBJ2-3; 7 bases align to TRBD2. CDR1 is SQVTM, CDR2 ANQGSEA, per germline. The V segment lost 8 bases and the J segment 2 bases; nucleotides outside the gene matches: 7. This CDR3 comprises 13 residues. The CDR3 here is CSIPSGLTDTQYF. CDR3 DNA: TGCAGCATTCCTAGCGGCCTCACAGATACGCAGTATTTT.

V is TRBV12-3 or TRBV12-4 and J is TRBJ2-7, with 12 bases identical to TRBD2. V trimming: 7 bases; J trimming: 6 bases; junction bases outside the gene matches: 4. The CDR3 sequence is 13 residues long. The CDR3 DNA reads TGTGCCAGCACGACTAGCGGGAGAAGCGAGCAGTACTTC. Translated: CASTTSGRSEQYF.

CDR3 sequence reads: CASSQGLLSYEQYF. The DNA for the CDR3 is TGTGCCAGCAGCCAGGGACTACTCTCCTACGAGCAGTACTTC. The chain links TRBV3-1 (or the pseudogene TRBV3-2) to TRBJ2-7, with 7 bases identical to TRBD2. The CDR3 has 14 amino acids. The germline gives CDR1 LGHDT, CDR2 YNNKEL (reference sequence). The ends lost 3 bases at V and 0 bases at J; junction bases unmatched: 2.

The chain carries TRBV6-4 and TRBJ1-1; 11 nucleotides match TRBD1. Germline trimming cut 4 bases from V and 1 base from J; bases unmatched to any gene: 5. The CDR3 is 16 amino acids. From germline, CDR1 is MRHNA and CDR2 SNTAGT. DNA for the CDR3: TGTGCCAGCAGTGGCGGGACAGGGGGTTCGAACACTGAAGCTTTCTTT. It specifies CASSGGTGGSNTEAFF.

The chain employs TRBV4-2 and TRBJ2-7; 13 bases agree with TRBD2. Germline values: CDR1 LGHNA, CDR2 YNFKEQ. V gave up 4 bases and J gave up 1 base; unmatched junction bases: 13. This CDR3 comprises 19 residues. CDR3 bases: TGTGCCAGCAGCCTGGGGGACAGGACTAGCGGGAGACAATCCTACGAGCAGTACTTC. Translated: CASSLGDRTSGRQSYEQYF.

This clone showed up just once. The genes are TRBV6-5 and TRBJ2-2, with D perhaps assigned TRBD1 or TRBD2 (6 bases each). Trimming cost V 6 bases and J 6 bases, with 11 bases left between them. The CDR3 loop spans 13 amino acids. CDR1 and CDR2 from the germline V gene are MNHEY and SVGAGI. The CDR3 DNA follows: TGTGCCAGCAGAGGAGGGGGTGCCGGGGAGCTGTTTTTT. Amino acid sequence: CASRGGGAGELFF.

V is TRBV19 and J is TRBJ2-1, with 7 positions matching TRBD2. V lost 3 bases to trimming and J lost 6 bases; unmatched junction nucleotides: 11. Germline CDR1 and CDR2: LNHDA and SQIVND (reference sequence). The CDR3 length is 16 residues. CDR3 in DNA: TGTGCCAGTAGTATCGGGGGGACCCACATTATCAATGAGCAGTTCTTC. Translation: CASSIGGTHIINEQFF.

The chain uses TRBV4-1 and TRBJ2-6; D perhaps matches TRBD2 (5 bases). The V end was cut by 0 bases, the J end by 2 bases, with 26 bases between. The CDR3 is made up of 22 amino acids. Germline CDR1 is MGHRA and CDR2 is YSYEKL. CDR3 loop: CASSQDRSAGRLDWTGANVLTF. In DNA, the CDR3 is TGCGCCAGCAGCCAAGATAGGTCGGCGGGCAGACTGGACTGGACTGGGGCCAACGTCCTGACTTTC.

This clone was seen a single time. At the DNA level, this CDR3 is encoded by other sequences in the same sample as well. V gene TRBV18 combines with J gene TRBJ2-3; 7 bases are shared with TRBD2. The germline V gene encodes CDR1 KGHSH and CDR2 LQKENI. The CDR3 extends over 15 amino acids. V lost 2 bases, J lost 0 bases, and 2 bases stayed unmatched. The CDR3 reads CASSPSGASTDTQYF. In DNA, the CDR3 is TGTGCCAGCTCACCAAGCGGGGCTAGCACAGATACGCAGTATTTT. The complete variable domain, with remaining parts taken from reference TRBV18 and TRBJ2-3, reads NAGVMQNPRHLVRRRGQEARLRCSPMKGHSHVYWYRQLPEEGLKFMVYLQKENIIDESGMPKERFSAEFPKEGPSILRIQQVVRGDSAAYFCASSPSGASTDTQYFGPGTRLTVL.

This clone was observed a single time. The genes are TRBV19 and TRBJ1-5; perhaps TRBD1 as D (5 bases). Germline values: CDR1 LNHDA, CDR2 SQIVND (reference sequence). The CDR3 is made up of 16 amino acids. The germline V and J ends were trimmed by 3 bases and 1 base, with 13 bases remaining between them. Here the CDR3 DNA reads TGTGCCAGTAGTATCGGGGGGAAGTTAAGCAATCAGCCCCAGCATTTT. It is translated as CASSIGGKLSNQPQHF.

V usage is TRBV4-1 and J usage is TRBJ2-2; TRBD1 aligns across 9 bases. V shed 1 base and J 7 bases; nucleotides not matched to a gene: 7. Germline loops: CDR1 MGHRA, CDR2 YSYEKL. The CDR3 has 16 amino acids. DNA for the CDR3: TGCGCCAGCAGCCAAGTTAACAGGGGGCGCGGCGGGGAGCTGTTTTTT. It specifies CASSQVNRGRGGELFF.